These 5 T cell receptor beta chains share one sample of origin, sequenced in a study of OX40 agonist ivuxolimab in advanced cancers. The table came from immunoSEQ multiplex PCR; TCRdb's copy has only in-frame clones and leaves some out. The table lists some 60,000 clones, less than 95% of them singletons. The source was CD4+ or CD8+ T cells sorted from blood, collected in a trial of the OX40 agonist ivuxolimab. These receptors were collected from an adult with an advanced solid tumor such as melanoma, head and neck, liver or kidney cancer.

This clone turned up a few times. The chain employs TRBV10-1 and TRBJ2-7, with TRBD2 as a possible D gene (6 bases). V was shortened by 4 bases and J by 6 bases, with 16 bases between the two germline ends. The CDR3 covers 14 residues. Germline assignment: CDR1 WNHNN and CDR2 SYGVQD (reference sequence). The CDR3 nucleotides read TGCGCCAGCAGTGCAGCGGCGGGGCGGCGCGAGCAGTACTTC. It is translated as CASSAAAGRREQYF.

J is TRBJ2-7 and V is TRBV7-8; D possibly corresponds to TRBD2 (5 bases). The length of the CDR3 is 15 residues. The germline V gene encodes CDR1 SGHVS and CDR2 FQNEAQ. V was pared by 1 base and J by 0 bases, with 10 bases between. The CDR3 DNA is TGTGCCAGCAGCTTAGAGAGGGTTCCCTCCTACGAGCAGTACTTC. It yields the protein CASSLERVPSYEQYF.

The chain recombines TRBV7-9 with TRBJ1-2; the D is unclear. Trimming pared 0 bases from V and 0 bases from J, leaving 8 bases between. This CDR3 spans 15 amino acids. CDR1 and CDR2 from the germline V gene are SEHNR and FQNEAQ (reference sequence). For the CDR3, the DNA is TGTGCCAGCAGCTTAGCCTCCGCAGCTAACTATGGCTACACCTTC. Protein product: CASSLASAANYGYTF. Combining the CDR3 with reference TRBV7-9 and TRBJ1-2 gives the whole variable domain DTGVSQNPRHKITKRGQNVTFRCDPISEHNRLYWYRQTLGQGPEFLTYFQNEAQLEKSRLLSDRFSAERPKGSFSTLEIQRTEQGDSAMYLCASSLASAANYGYTFGSGTRLTVV.

The chain uses TRBV5-1 and TRBJ2-7, with 16 bases lining up with TRBD2. Germline lookup yields CDR1 SGHRS and CDR2 YFSETQ. The CDR3 has 17 amino acids. The trim removed 4 bases at V and 4 bases at J, leaving 8 bases unmatched. CDR3 sequence reads: CASSKGLAGGLTYEQYF. The CDR3 DNA sequence: TGCGCCAGCAGCAAGGGACTAGCGGGAGGGCTCACTTACGAGCAGTACTTC. Combining the CDR3 with reference TRBV5-1 and TRBJ2-7 gives the whole variable domain KAGVTQTPRYLIKTRGQQVTLSCSPISGHRSVSWYQQTPGQGLQFLFEYFSETQRNKGNFPGRFSGRQFSNSRSEMNVSTLELGDSALYLCASSKGLAGGLTYEQYFGPGTRLTVT.

The chain joins TRBV5-1 to TRBJ2-7; no clear D. The CDR3 extends over 15 amino acids. Germline CDR1 and CDR2: SGHRS and YFSETQ. Trimming cost V 0 bases and J 1 base, with 11 bases left between them. Here the CDR3 reads CASSLGGKPSYEQYF. The CDR3 coding sequence is TGCGCCAGCAGCTTGGGCGGAAAGCCTTCCTACGAGCAGTACTTC. Full variable domain (rest looked up from reference TRBV5-1 and TRBJ2-7): KAGVTQTPRYLIKTRGQQVTLSCSPISGHRSVSWYQQTPGQGLQFLFEYFSETQRNKGNFPGRFSGRQFSNSRSEMNVSTLELGDSALYLCASSLGGKPSYEQYFGPGTRLTVT.